Shown below are 9 T cell receptor beta chains from a single sample sequenced in a study of blood T cell repertoires in COVID-19. Only in-frame clones appear in the TCRdb table, and some are missing; sequencing was by immunoSEQ multiplex PCR. The profile covers around 300,000 clones, with around nine tenths appearing a single time and 3.5% to 4% taken by the ten largest. The sequenced sample was peripheral blood. Receptor source: a woman between 45 and 60 years old with active or convalescent COVID-19.

This chain connects TRBV19 to TRBJ1-1; 7 bases match TRBD1. The germline V gene encodes CDR1 LNHDA and CDR2 SQIVND (reference sequence). The CDR3 is 15 residues long. After removal of 0 bases from V and 7 bases from J, the junction contained 8 bases not matched to a gene. The CDR3 loop reads CASSIDYRGTGEAFF. CDR3 nucleotides: TGTGCCAGTAGTATAGATTACAGGGGAACAGGTGAAGCTTTCTTT.

This clone was detected once. This chain uses TRBV4-3 with TRBJ2-2; D is unclear. CDR3 length: 13 amino acids. Germline CDR1 and CDR2: LGHNA and YSLEER. Trimming left V 0 bases short and J 8 bases short, with 7 bases between. The CDR3 protein is CASSQDWLGELFF. DNA for the CDR3: TGCGCCAGCAGCCAAGATTGGCTGGGGGAGCTGTTTTTT.

The chain employs TRBV30 and TRBJ2-1; D unclear. The CDR3 contains 11 residues. V dropped 4 bases and J dropped 10 bases, with 11 bases sitting between them. The germline gives CDR1 GTSNPN, CDR2 SVGIG (reference sequence). The CDR3 reads CAWKVAPEQFF. The CDR3 nucleotides are TGTGCCTGGAAGGTAGCCCCAGAGCAGTTCTTC.

The gene calls are TRBV28 and TRBJ2-7; TRBD1 aligns across 9 bases. The V gene end was trimmed by 4 bases and the J gene end by 1 base; junction bases not matched to a gene: 11. Germline V gene data show CDR1 as MDHEN and CDR2 as SYDVKM. This CDR3 is built from 17 residues. The CDR3 DNA reads TGTGCCAGCAGTTCCGTCCCCGGGACAGGGAATTCCTACGAGCAGTACTTC. It is translated as CASSSVPGTGNSYEQYF. Combining the CDR3 with reference TRBV28 and TRBJ2-7 gives the whole variable domain DVKVTQSSRYLVKRTGEKVFLECVQDMDHENMFWYRQDPGLGLRLIYFSYDVKMKEKGDIPEGYSVSREKKERFSLILESASTNQTSMYLCASSSVPGTGNSYEQYFGPGTRLTVT.

Here the CDR3 reads CASSYSLSLEAFF. The CDR3, as DNA: TGTGCCAGCAGTTACTCGTTGTCCCTCGAAGCTTTCTTT. The J gene is TRBJ1-1, the V gene TRBV6-5; D is unresolved. This CDR3 has 13 residues. V lost 0 bases and J 8 bases, leaving 10 bases between the germline ends. The V gene's germline CDR1 is MNHEY and CDR2 SVGAGI.

The CDR3 DNA is TGTGCCAGCAGTTTCTCGACAGGCCTCGAAGCTTTCTTT. Amino acids: CASSFSTGLEAFF. The chain carries TRBV27 and TRBJ1-1; the D gene is possibly TRBD1 (6 bases). This CDR3 is 13 amino acids long. Germline assignment: CDR1 MNHEY and CDR2 SMNVEV (reference sequence). Trimming shortened V by 3 bases and J by 8 bases, and 13 bases separated the two germline ends.

Only a few counts were recorded for this clone. The chain has TRBV6-5 and TRBJ2-7, with 8 bases fitting TRBD1. The CDR3 runs 14 residues. Germline loops: CDR1 MNHEY, CDR2 SVGAGI. V shed 4 bases and J 7 bases; nucleotides not matched to a gene: 9. In DNA, the CDR3 is TGTGCCAGCAGTTTGGACAGGGTGCCGCGTGAGCAGTACTTC. Its protein is CASSLDRVPREQYF.

This sequence joins TRBV25-1 and TRBJ1-1; TRBD1 is a possible D gene (5 bases). Germline values: CDR1 MGHDK, CDR2 SYGVNS. The CDR3 covers 14 residues. Trimming left V 5 bases short and J 1 base short, with 11 bases between. The DNA of the CDR3 is TGTGCCAGCAGTCGGGGGAGGGAGAACACTGAAGCTTTCTTT. Translation gives CASSRGRENTEAFF.

The DNA for the CDR3 is TGTGCCAGTTCCCAGGGGACAGGGAAAGCTGAAGCTTTCTTT. Translated, it gives CASSQGTGKAEAFF. This chain uses TRBV11-3 with TRBJ1-1, with 9 bases matching TRBD1. V dropped 9 bases and J dropped 6; count of bases not matched to a gene: 11. The CDR3 runs to 14 residues. Germline V gene lookup returns CDR1 SGHNT and CDR2 YENEEA.